This T cell receptor beta chain was identified in a study of CD8 T cells in ankylosing spondylitis. Quantitative 5'-RACE with molecular barcodes was used to make the TCR beta libraries. Using its own MiXCR run on the 5' RACE reads, TCRdb lists one record per CDR3 protein. The sample yields about 160,000 distinct CDR3 sequences, around 18% seen once. Findings of the study overall: A motif of 7 to 9 highly homologous TCR beta variants was seen as apparently characteristic of ankylosing spondylitis blood. The study looked at matched synovial fluid samples from ankylosing spondylitis patients. Disease-linked clones were reported to be significantly enriched there.

This clonotype came up a few times. Its specificity is not known. CDR1 is SEHNR and CDR2 is FQNEAQ in the germline V gene (reference sequence). This CDR3 comprises 13 residues. V was pared by 5 bases and J by 6 bases, with 13 bases between. This TCR derives from a male donor with ankylosing spondylitis or in good health (not recorded which). The source material was blood, either unsorted or a sorted T cell fraction (not recorded which). The rearrangement joins TRBV7-9 to TRBJ1-1; D is undetermined. CDR3 region: CASSRSGSSEAFF. CDR3 nucleotide sequence: TGTGCCAGCAGCCGGAGCGGGTCCTCTGAAGCTTTCTTT.